The 17 T cell receptor beta chains below all came from one sample that was sequenced in a study of control samples from healthy donors and cancer patients. Sequencing used immunoSEQ multiplex PCR; TCRdb keeps in-frame clones, though not all of them. The sample has 190,000 or so clones; roughly 91% are singletons. The sequencing sample was made of blood. The receptors come from a man younger than 30 in good health.

The chain links TRBV2 to TRBJ2-3; either TRBD1 or TRBD2 may supply D (6 bases each). V lost 7 bases and J 4 bases, leaving 24 bases between the germline ends. CDR1 and CDR2 from the germline V gene are SNHLY and FYNNEI. The CDR3 consists of 17 residues. DNA of the CDR3: TGTGCCAGCAAGGGGGATGGGTGGAGCGGGTTCCCAGATACGCAGTATTTT. It yields the protein CASKGDGWSGFPDTQYF. Complete variable domain (other parts from reference TRBV2 and TRBJ2-3): EPEVTQTPSHQVTQMGQEVILRCVPISNHLYFYWYRQILGQKVEFLVSFYNNEISEKSEIFDDQFSVERPDGSNFTLKIRSTKLEDSAMYFCASKGDGWSGFPDTQYFGPGTRLTVL.

The chain couples TRBV2 to TRBJ2-2, with 7 bases identical to TRBD1. There are 13 residues in the CDR3. Per germline, CDR1 SNHLY and CDR2 FYNNEI. Trimming took 11 bases from V and 6 from J; bases not matched to a gene: 9. CDR3 protein: CAGQTGSAGELFF. In DNA, the CDR3 is TGTGCCGGTCAGACAGGGTCCGCCGGGGAGCTGTTTTTT.

The chain couples TRBV7-8 to TRBJ2-5, with 10 bases that match TRBD2. V trimming: 5 bases; J trimming: 5 bases; junction bases outside the gene matches: 5. CDR3 size: 14 residues. CDR1 and CDR2 (germline): SGHVS, FQNEAQ. The CDR3 DNA reads TGTGCCAGCAGCCTTAGCGGGGGGCCGGAGACCCAGTACTTC. The encoded protein is CASSLSGGPETQYF.

About this clone: Other DNA sequences in the same sample also yield this CDR3. This chain connects TRBV4-1 to TRBJ2-3, with 12 bases lining up with TRBD2. The CDR3 contains 13 residues. Per germline, CDR1 MGHRA and CDR2 YSYEKL. V lost 8 bases to trimming and J lost 4 bases; unmatched junction nucleotides: 1. CDR3 amino acids: CASRTSGADTQYF. For the CDR3, the DNA is TGCGCCAGCCGGACTAGCGGGGCAGATACGCAGTATTTT.

The chain recombines TRBV25-1 with TRBJ2-1, with TRBD2 matching over 12 bases. The CDR3 spans 16 residues. J lost 7 bases, V lost 2 bases, and 6 bases had no gene match. Germline CDR1 is MGHDK and CDR2 is SYGVNS. CDR3 loop: CASSEVLAGGRNEQFF. In nucleotides, the CDR3 is TGTGCCAGCAGTGAAGTCCTAGCGGGGGGGCGGAATGAGCAGTTCTTC.

This clone appeared a single time. J is TRBJ2-5 and V is TRBV5-8; the match to TRBD2 covers 10 bases. Germline lookup yields CDR1 SGHTS and CDR2 YDEGEE. This CDR3 has 16 amino acids. With 0 bases clipped from V and 4 bases from J, the junction kept 6 bases outside the gene matches. In DNA form, the CDR3 reads TGTGCCAGCAGCTTGGGCAAAGTAGCGGGGGGAGAGACCCAGTACTTC. Translation: CASSLGKVAGGETQYF.

The J gene is TRBJ1-5, the V gene TRBV5-5, with D tentatively TRBD1 (6 bases). V gave up 7 bases and J gave up 2 bases, with 16 bases separating them. The CDR3 totals 15 residues. CDR1 is SGHKS and CDR2 is YYEKEE in the germline V gene (reference sequence). CDR3 region: CASEQGGPGNQPQHF. For the CDR3, the DNA is TGTGCCAGCGAACAGGGTGGTCCGGGCAATCAGCCCCAGCATTTT.

V gene TRBV5-8 combines with J gene TRBJ2-1; 7 bases map to TRBD1. The CDR3 runs to 20 residues. Germline lookup yields CDR1 SGHTS and CDR2 YDEGEE. V was pared by 4 bases and J by 6 bases, with 25 bases of the junction left unmatched. The CDR3 DNA sequence: TGTGCCAGCAGCGCCATAACAGGGGCGCGACACAAAAACATTTTCAATGAGCAGTTCTTC. It is translated as CASSAITGARHKNIFNEQFF.

The chain joins TRBV18 to TRBJ2-3; no firm D call. The V and J ends lost 6 bases and 4 bases respectively, with 11 bases between them. CDR1 and CDR2 from the germline V gene are KGHSH and LQKENI. CDR3 length: 13 amino acids. The CDR3 region is CASSPPRADTQYF. The CDR3 nucleotides are TGTGCCAGCTCCCCCCCGCGTGCAGATACGCAGTATTTT.

A remark on this clone: In the same sample, other DNA sequences code for this CDR3. This chain connects TRBV5-5 to TRBJ1-2, with D possibly matching TRBD1 (6 bases). Germline lookup yields CDR1 SGHKS and CDR2 YYEKEE (reference sequence). The CDR3 contains 15 residues. Trimming took off 4 bases at V and 6 bases at J, with 19 bases between the two ends. The CDR3 region is CASSTTIGGADGYTF. In nucleotides, the CDR3 is TGTGCCAGCAGCACGACGATCGGGGGCGCTGATGGCTACACCTTC.

This clone was seen a single time. V and J are TRBV7-8 and TRBJ1-3; no firm D call. Per germline, CDR1 SGHVS and CDR2 FQNEAQ. The length of the CDR3 is 12 residues. V was clipped by 5 bases and J by 8 bases, with 10 bases between them. As DNA, the CDR3 is TGTGCCAGCAGCCCTAAGGGAGACACCATATATTTT. Its translation: CASSPKGDTIYF. Drawing the rest from reference TRBV7-8 and TRBJ1-3, the complete variable domain is GAGVSQSPRYKVAKRGQDVALRCDPISGHVSLFWYQQALGQGPEFLTYFQNEAQLDKSGLPSDRFFAERPEGSVSTLKIQRTQQEDSAVYLCASSPKGDTIYFGEGSWLTVV.

This chain joins TRBV20-1 and TRBJ1-5; D is ambiguous. This CDR3 is built from 13 residues. Germline lookup yields CDR1 DFQATT and CDR2 SNEGSKA (reference sequence). The V gene lost 3 bases and the J gene lost 2 bases, with 8 bases spanning the gap. The CDR3 reads CSASLEGNQPQHF. CDR3 sequence (DNA): TGCAGTGCTAGTTTGGAGGGCAATCAGCCCCAGCATTTT.

The gene calls are TRBV10-3 and TRBJ1-6; 10 nucleotides agree with TRBD1. CDR3 length: 14 residues. Germline V gives CDR1 ENHRY, CDR2 SYGVKD. V lost 2 bases to trimming and J lost 8 bases; unmatched junction nucleotides: 0. As DNA, the CDR3 is TGTGCCATCAGTGAGGGGACAGGGGATTCACCCCTCCACTTT. As protein: CAISEGTGDSPLHF.

This chain uses TRBV3-1 (or the pseudogene TRBV3-2) with TRBJ2-1; 14 nucleotides match TRBD2. V shed 4 bases and J 5 bases; nucleotides not matched to a gene: 13. Germline V gene sequence: CDR1 LGHDT, CDR2 YNNKEL (reference sequence). The CDR3 totals 19 residues. DNA for the CDR3: TGTGCCAGCAGCCTTCGACTAGCGGGGGGGCAAGCAGGGGACAATGAGCAGTTCTTC. It yields the protein CASSLRLAGGQAGDNEQFF.

The chain combines TRBV18 with TRBJ2-1; 8 bases match TRBD2. The CDR3 has 15 residues. V was clipped by 3 bases and J by 2 bases; unmatched bases: 3. Looked up from germline, CDR1 is KGHSH and CDR2 is LQKENI. The CDR3 bases are TGTGCCAGCTCACCGGGGCGGGGGGCCTACAATGAGCAGTTCTTC. Protein sequence: CASSPGRGAYNEQFF.

This sequence joins TRBV19 and TRBJ2-5, with TRBD2 identical over 8 bases. The length of the CDR3 is 16 residues. V trimming: 5 bases; J trimming: 5 bases; junction bases outside the gene matches: 13. Germline CDR1 and CDR2: LNHDA and SQIVND (reference sequence). As DNA, the CDR3 is TGTGCCAGTAGTCCCGGACTAGCCACAAGTGTGGAGACCCAGTACTTC. It encodes CASSPGLATSVETQYF.

This chain links TRBV7-8 with TRBJ2-7; tentative D call: TRBD1 (5 bases). The V gene lost 5 bases and the J gene lost 7 bases, with 18 bases spanning the gap. CDR1 and CDR2 (germline): SGHVS, FQNEAQ. The CDR3 is 14 amino acids. The CDR3 spells CASSPSLGRREQYF. CDR3 coding DNA: TGTGCCAGCAGCCCCTCCTTGGGGCGTCGAGAGCAGTACTTC.